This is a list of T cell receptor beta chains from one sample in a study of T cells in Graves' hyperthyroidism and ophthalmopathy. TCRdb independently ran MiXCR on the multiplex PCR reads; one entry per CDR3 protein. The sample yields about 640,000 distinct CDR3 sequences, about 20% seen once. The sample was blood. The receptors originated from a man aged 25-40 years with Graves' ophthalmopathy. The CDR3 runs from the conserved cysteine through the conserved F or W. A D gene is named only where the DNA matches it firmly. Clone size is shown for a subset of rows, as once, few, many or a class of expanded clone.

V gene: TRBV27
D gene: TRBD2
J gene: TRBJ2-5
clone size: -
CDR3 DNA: TGTGCCAGCAAAACCCTTAGCGGGAGGGCCGGGGGAGAGACCCAGTACTTC
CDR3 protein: CASKTLSGRAGGETQYF

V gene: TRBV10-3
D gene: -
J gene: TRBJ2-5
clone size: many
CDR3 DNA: TGTGCCATCAGTGAGTCCGGCGGGGTAGGCCAAGAGACCCAGTACTTC
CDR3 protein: CAISESGGVGQETQYF

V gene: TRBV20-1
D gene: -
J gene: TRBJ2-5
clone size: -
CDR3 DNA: TGCAGTGCTTCCCAAGGCCCCGACGGAGGGACCCAGTACTTC
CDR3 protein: CSASQGPDGGTQYF

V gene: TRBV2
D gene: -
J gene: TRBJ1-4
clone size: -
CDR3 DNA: TGTGCCAGCAGGGGTGAGGAGGGAGAAAAACTGTTTTTT
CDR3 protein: CASRGEEGEKLFF

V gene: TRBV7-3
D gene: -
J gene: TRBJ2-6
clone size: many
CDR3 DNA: TGTGCCAGCAGGGAGACTACCGGGGCCAACGTCCTGACTTTC
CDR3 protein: CASRETTGANVLTF

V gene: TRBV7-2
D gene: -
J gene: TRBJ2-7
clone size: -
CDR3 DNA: TGTGCCAGCAGACGTGGGACTTATTACGAGCAGTACTTC
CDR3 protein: CASRRGTYYEQYF

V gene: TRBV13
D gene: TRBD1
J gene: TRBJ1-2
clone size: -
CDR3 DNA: TGTGCCAGCAGCTTTGCTACGGACAGGAACTATGGCTACACCTTC
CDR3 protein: CASSFATDRNYGYTF

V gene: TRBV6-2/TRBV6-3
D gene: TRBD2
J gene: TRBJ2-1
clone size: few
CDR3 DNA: TGTGCCAGCATTCGGTTGGCGGGAGAAACCTACAATGAGCAGTTCTTC
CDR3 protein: CASIRLAGETYNEQFF

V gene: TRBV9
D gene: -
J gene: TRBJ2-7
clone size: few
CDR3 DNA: TGTGCCAGCAGCGTAGACTCCGGGACTGCTCGGGGCGAGCAGTACTTC
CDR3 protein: CASSVDSGTARGEQYF

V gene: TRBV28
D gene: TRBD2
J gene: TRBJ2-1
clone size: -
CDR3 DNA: TGTGCCACCACTATGGCGGGAGGGCCAGCGTTCTTC
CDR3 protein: CATTMAGGPAFF

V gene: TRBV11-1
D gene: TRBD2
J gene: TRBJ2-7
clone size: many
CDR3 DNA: TGTGCCAGCAGCCTGCTAGCGGACTTCTCCTACGAGCAGTACTTC
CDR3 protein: CASSLLADFSYEQYF

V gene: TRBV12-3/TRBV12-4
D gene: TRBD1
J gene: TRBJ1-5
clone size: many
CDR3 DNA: TGTGCCAGCAGATGGACAGGGGGACAGGAGCCCCAGCATTTT
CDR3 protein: CASRWTGGQEPQHF

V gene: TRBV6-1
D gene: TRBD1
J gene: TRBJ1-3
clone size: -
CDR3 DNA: TGTGCCAGCAGACAGGGGGTGGCTGGAAACACCATATATTTT
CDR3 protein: CASRQGVAGNTIYF

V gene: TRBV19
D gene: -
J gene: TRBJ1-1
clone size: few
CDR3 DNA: TGTGCCAGTAGTATTTTGGGTCGAGGCACTGAAGCTTTCTTT
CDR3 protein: CASSILGRGTEAFF

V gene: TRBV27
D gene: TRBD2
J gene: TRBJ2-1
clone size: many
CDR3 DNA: TGTGCCAGCAGTTTTACTGCTAGCGGGTACAATGAGCAGTTCTTC
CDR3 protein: CASSFTASGYNEQFF

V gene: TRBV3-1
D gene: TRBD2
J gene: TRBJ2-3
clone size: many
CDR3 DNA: TGTGCCAGCAGCCCCCGCGGACTAGTGGGGGCAGATACGCAGTATTTT
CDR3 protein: CASSPRGLVGADTQYF

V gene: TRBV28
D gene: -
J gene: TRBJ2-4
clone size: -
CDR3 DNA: TGTGCCAGCAGGCAGGGTTCATCCAAAAACATTCAGTACTTC
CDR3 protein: CASRQGSSKNIQYF

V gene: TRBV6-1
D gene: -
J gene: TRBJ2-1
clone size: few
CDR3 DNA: TGTGCCAGCCCGAGCCGCGGGACGGAGAGCTCCTACAATGAGCAGTTCTTC
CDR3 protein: CASPSRGTESSYNEQFF

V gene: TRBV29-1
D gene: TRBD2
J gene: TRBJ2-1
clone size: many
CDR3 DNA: TGCAGCGTTTCCCAACTAGCGGGAGTAGATGAGCAGTTCTTC
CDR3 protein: CSVSQLAGVDEQFF

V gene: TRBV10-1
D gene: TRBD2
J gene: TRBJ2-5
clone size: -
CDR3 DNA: TGCGCCAGCAGTGAGCTTGCGGGAGGACGAGAGACCCAGTACTTC
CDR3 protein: CASSELAGGRETQYF

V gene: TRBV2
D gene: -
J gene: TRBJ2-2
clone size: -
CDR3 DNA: TGTGCCAGCGGGGCACGCGCGAACACCGGGGAGCTGTTTTTT
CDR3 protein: CASGARANTGELFF

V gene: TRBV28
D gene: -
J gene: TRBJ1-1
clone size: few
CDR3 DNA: TGTGCCAGCAGGGGGGGGCGGGCTGAAGCTTTCTTT
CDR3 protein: CASRGGRAEAFF

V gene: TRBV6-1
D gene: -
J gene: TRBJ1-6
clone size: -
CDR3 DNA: TGTGCCAGCAGTGAAGCCACCCGGGACACCGGTTTATTAGATTCACCCCTCCACTTT
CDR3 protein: CASSEATRDTGLLDSPLHF

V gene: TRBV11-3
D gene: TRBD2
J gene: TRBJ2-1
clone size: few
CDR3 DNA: TGTGCCAGCAGCTTAGGGAGAGTGACTAGCGGAGATGAGCAGTTCTTC
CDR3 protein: CASSLGRVTSGDEQFF

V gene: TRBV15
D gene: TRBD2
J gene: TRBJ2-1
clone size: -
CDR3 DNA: TGTGCCACCAGCGATCTAGCGGGCAACTCCTACAATGAGCAGTTCTTC
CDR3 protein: CATSDLAGNSYNEQFF

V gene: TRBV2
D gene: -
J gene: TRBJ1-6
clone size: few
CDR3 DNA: TGTGCCAGCAGGACCAGCAGGGAAGGATCACCCCTCCACTTT
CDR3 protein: CASRTSREGSPLHF

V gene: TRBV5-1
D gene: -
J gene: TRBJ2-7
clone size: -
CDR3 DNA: TGCGCCAGCAGCAGGGACGGGATCTACGAGCAGTACTTC
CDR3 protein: CASSRDGIYEQYF

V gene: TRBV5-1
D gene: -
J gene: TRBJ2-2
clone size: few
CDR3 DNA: TGCGCCAGCAGCTTGGACACCTACACCGGGGAGCTGTTTTTT
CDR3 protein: CASSLDTYTGELFF

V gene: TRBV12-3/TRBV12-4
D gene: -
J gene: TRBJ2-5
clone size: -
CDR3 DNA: TGTGCCAGCAGTTTACTAGTTGCAGAGACCCAGTACTTC
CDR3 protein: CASSLLVAETQYF

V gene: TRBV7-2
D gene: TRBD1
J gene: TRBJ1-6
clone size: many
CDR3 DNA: TGTGCCAGCAGTTCGACACGACAGGGCCCTAATTCACCCCTCCACTTT
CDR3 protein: CASSSTRQGPNSPLHF

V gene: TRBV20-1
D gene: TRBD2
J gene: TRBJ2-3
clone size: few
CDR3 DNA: TGCAGTGCTAGGACGGCTAGCGGGGCCCCTAGCACAGATACGCAGTATTTT
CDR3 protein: CSARTASGAPSTDTQYF

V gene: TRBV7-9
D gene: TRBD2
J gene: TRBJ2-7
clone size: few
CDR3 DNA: TGTGCCAGCAGCTTAGTTTCGGGACTAAACTACGAGCAGTACTTC
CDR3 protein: CASSLVSGLNYEQYF

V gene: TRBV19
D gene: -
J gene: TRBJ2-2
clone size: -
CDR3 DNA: TGTGCCAGTAGGAAGGATGCCGGGGAGCTGTTTTTT
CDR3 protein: CASRKDAGELFF

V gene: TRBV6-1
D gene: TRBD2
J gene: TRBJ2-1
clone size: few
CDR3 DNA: TGTGCCAGCAGAGAACGAACACAGGGACTAGATACCAATGAGCAGTTCTTC
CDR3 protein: CASRERTQGLDTNEQFF

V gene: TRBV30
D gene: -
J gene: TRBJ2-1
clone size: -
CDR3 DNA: TGTGCCTGGAGTCCCCCCCTCCGGACGGAAAAGGGGGATGAGCAGTTCTTC
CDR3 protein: CAWSPPLRTEKGDEQFF

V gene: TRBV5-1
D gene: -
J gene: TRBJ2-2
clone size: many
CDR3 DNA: TGCGCCAGCAGCTTGTCGCCTAGCACCGGGGAGCTGTTTTTT
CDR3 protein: CASSLSPSTGELFF

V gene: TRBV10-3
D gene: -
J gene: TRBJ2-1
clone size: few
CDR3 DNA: TGTGCCATCAGTCTGGATCAGGGCAATGAGCAGTTCTTC
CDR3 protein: CAISLDQGNEQFF

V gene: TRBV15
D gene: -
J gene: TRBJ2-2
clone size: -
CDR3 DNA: TGTGCCACCAGCAGAGATCGGGCGGGAAACGGGGAGCTGTTTTTT
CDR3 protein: CATSRDRAGNGELFF

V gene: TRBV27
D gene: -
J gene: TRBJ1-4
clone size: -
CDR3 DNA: TGTGCCAGCAAAAAGTCAGCCAAGGGAGAAAAACTGTTTTTT
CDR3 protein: CASKKSAKGEKLFF

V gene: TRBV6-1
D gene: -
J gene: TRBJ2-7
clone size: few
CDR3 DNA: TGTGCCAGCAGTGAAGTTAGGGTACACCCCTCCTACGAGCAGTACTTC
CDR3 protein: CASSEVRVHPSYEQYF

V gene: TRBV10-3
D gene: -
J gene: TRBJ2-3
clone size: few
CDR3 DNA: TGTGCCATCTCTTCGGATAGCACAGATACGCAGTATTTT
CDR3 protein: CAISSDSTDTQYF

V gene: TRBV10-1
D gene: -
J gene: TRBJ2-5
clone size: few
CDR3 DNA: TGCGCCAGCAGTGAATATCCTGTGGCGCTCCAAGAGACCCAGTACTTC
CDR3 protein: CASSEYPVALQETQYF

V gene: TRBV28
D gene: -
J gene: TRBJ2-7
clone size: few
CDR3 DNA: TGTGCCAGCAGTTTAGTGGGGGCTTCCTACGAGCAGTACTTC
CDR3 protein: CASSLVGASYEQYF

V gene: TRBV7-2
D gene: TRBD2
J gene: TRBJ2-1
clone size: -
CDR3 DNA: TGTGCCAGCAGCTTTTTCGCGGGAGAATACAATGAGCAGTTCTTC
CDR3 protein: CASSFFAGEYNEQFF

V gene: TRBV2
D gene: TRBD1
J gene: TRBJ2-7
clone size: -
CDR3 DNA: TGTGCCACCGGACAGGGAGTCGCCGAGCAGTACTTC
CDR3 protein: CATGQGVAEQYF

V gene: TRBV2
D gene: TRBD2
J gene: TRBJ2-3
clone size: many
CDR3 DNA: TGTGCCAGCAGTTCGACTAGCGGCACAGATACGCAGTATTTT
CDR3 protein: CASSSTSGTDTQYF

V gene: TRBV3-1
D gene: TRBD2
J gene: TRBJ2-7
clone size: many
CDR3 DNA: TGTGCCAGCAGCCAAGTCGGAGGGACTAGCTACGAGCAGTACTTC
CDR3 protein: CASSQVGGTSYEQYF

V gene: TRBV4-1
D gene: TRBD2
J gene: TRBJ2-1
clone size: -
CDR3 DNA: TGCGCCAGCAGCCAGAGGCGGGAGGGCCTGGAGTTCTTC
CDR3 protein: CASSQRREGLEFF

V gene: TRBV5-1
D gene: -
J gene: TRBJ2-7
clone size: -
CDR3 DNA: TGCGCCAGCAGCTTGGAGGACAAAAGGAACGAGCAGTACTTC
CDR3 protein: CASSLEDKRNEQYF

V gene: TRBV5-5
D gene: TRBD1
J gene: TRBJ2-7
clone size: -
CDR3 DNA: TGTGCCAGCAGTTTACAGGGGAATAGAGGCGAGCAGTACTTC
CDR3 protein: CASSLQGNRGEQYF

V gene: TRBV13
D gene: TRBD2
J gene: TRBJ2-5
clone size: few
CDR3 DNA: TGTGCCAGCAGCCCACAACCCCCGGGACTAGCGGGAGTGGGGGGAGAGACCCAGTACTTC
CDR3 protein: CASSPQPPGLAGVGGETQYF

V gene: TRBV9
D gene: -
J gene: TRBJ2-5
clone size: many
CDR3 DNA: TGTGCCAGCAGCCTGGGGACGGTGAAAGAGACCCAGTACTTC
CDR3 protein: CASSLGTVKETQYF

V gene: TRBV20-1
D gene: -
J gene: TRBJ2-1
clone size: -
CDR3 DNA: TGCAGTGCCTTTCGCCTAGCGAGATCCTACATTGAGCAGTTCTTC
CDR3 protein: CSAFRLARSYIEQFF

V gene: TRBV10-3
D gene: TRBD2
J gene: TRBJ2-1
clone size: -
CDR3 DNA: TGTGCCATCAGTGAGTCGGGGGGAGGGCCGCAAAATGAGCAGTTCTTC
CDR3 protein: CAISESGGGPQNEQFF

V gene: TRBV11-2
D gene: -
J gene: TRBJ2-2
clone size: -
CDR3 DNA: TGTGCCAGCAGTCGAACAGGAACCGGGGAGCTGTTTTTT
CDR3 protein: CASSRTGTGELFF

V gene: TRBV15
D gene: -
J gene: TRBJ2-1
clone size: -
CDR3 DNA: TGTGCCACCAGCAGAGTGCTAGTAGGGGAGCAGTTCTTC
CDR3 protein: CATSRVLVGEQFF

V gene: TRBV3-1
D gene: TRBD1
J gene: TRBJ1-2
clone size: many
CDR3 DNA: TGTGCCAGCAGGCAGACAGGGTTGTACTATGGCTACACCTTC
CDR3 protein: CASRQTGLYYGYTF

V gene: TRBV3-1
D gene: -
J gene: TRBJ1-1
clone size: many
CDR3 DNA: TGTGCCAGCAGCCAAGGACGGGCGAACACTGAAGCTTTCTTT
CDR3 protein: CASSQGRANTEAFF

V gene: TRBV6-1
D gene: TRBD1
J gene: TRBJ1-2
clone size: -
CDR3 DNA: TGTGCCAGCACCAGGGACAGGAACTATGGCTACACCTTC
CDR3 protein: CASTRDRNYGYTF

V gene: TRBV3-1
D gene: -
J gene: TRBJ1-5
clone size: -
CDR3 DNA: TGTGCCAGCAGCCTACAGGGATCCTGGCAGCCCCAGCATTTT
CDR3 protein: CASSLQGSWQPQHF